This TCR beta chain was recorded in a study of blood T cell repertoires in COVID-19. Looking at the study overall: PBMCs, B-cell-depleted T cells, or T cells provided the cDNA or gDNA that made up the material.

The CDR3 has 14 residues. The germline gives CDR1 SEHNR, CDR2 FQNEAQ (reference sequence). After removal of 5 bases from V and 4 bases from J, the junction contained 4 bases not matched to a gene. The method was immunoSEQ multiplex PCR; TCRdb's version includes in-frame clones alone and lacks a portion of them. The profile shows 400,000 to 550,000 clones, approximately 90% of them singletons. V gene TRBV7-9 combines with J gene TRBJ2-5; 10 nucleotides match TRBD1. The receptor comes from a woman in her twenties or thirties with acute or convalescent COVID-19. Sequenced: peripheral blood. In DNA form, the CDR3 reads TGTGCCAGCAGCAGTGACAGGGGGCGAGAGACCCAGTACTTC. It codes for CASSSDRGRETQYF.